This TCR beta chain was observed in a study of T cell responses to AZD1222 COVID-19 vaccine. Assay used: immunoSEQ multiplex PCR; TCRdb lists only in-frame clones, some missing. The table lists some 200,000 clones, 70% to 90% of them singletons. This TCR came from an adult who received the AZD1222 COVID-19 vaccine. Sequencing used peripheral blood, obtained 28 days after the second AZD1222 dose.

The CDR3 spells CASSYPGGSNTEAFF. The CDR3 DNA reads as TGTGCCAGCAGTTATCCCGGGGGCTCCAACACTGAAGCTTTCTTT. The chain is built from TRBV28 and TRBJ1-1; D perhaps matches TRBD1 (6 bases). V was shortened by 4 bases and J by 2 bases, with 14 bases between the two germline ends. The CDR3 consists of 15 residues. Germline CDR1 MDHEN, CDR2 SYDVKM.